This TCR beta chain was observed in a study of blood T cells in healthy people across ages. The second PCR ran roughly 7 to 12 cycles with a sample-barcoded 5' primer and J-beta primers. TCRdb used MiXCR to reprocess the 5' RACE reads, holding one entry per CDR3 protein. The table includes approximately 1,700,000 distinct CDR3 sequences, roughly two fifths detected once. Sequenced sample: blood. The clonotype originates from a human donor in good health.

The chain's CDR3 is CASRELGQETQYF. The CDR3 DNA reads as TGTGCCAGCAGAGAGTTGGGTCAAGAGACCCAGTACTTC. This sequence joins TRBV12-3 or TRBV12-4 and TRBJ2-5; D not certain. The V and J ends lost 6 bases and 2 bases respectively, with 10 bases between them. The CDR3 contains 13 residues.